The 16 T cell receptor beta chains given below trace back to one sample, sequenced in a study of T cell responses to AZD1222 COVID-19 vaccine. Generated by immunoSEQ multiplex PCR, the TCRdb table keeps only in-frame clones and is missing some. There are 150,000 to 200,000 clones in the sample; roughly 90% occur only once, and 1% to 1.5% lies in the top ten. Here the sequenced sample was peripheral blood, taken 28 days after the second AZD1222 dose. The receptor set was obtained from an adult who received the AZD1222 COVID-19 vaccine.

The gene calls are TRBV7-8 and TRBJ2-2; 13 bases map to TRBD2. Germline assignment: CDR1 SGHVS and CDR2 FQNEAQ. This CDR3 comprises 17 residues. Trimming cost V 5 bases and J 4 bases; bases outside gene matches: 7. CDR3 loop: CASSREGLAGTTGELFF. The CDR3 nucleotides read TGTGCCAGCAGCCGAGAGGGACTAGCGGGAACCACCGGGGAGCTGTTTTTT.

Written as DNA, the CDR3 is TGTGCCAGCAGTTTACGCTTTGCAACTAATGAAAAACTGTTTTTT. Translated, it gives CASSLRFATNEKLFF. V is TRBV27 and J is TRBJ1-4; D unresolved. The CDR3 contains 15 residues. Trimming shortened V by 2 bases and J by 0 bases, and 7 bases separated the two germline ends. The germline CDR1 and CDR2 sequences are MNHEY and SMNVEV (reference sequence).

V usage is TRBV29-1 and J usage is TRBJ1-1; D remains ambiguous. Germline V CDR1 and CDR2: SQVTM, ANQGSEA. CDR3 length: 10 residues. V lost 2 bases to trimming and J lost 8 bases, with 6 bases between them. CDR3 sequence (DNA): TGCAGCGTTGAATCTAGAGAAGCTTTCTTT. This gives the protein CSVESREAFF.

The gene calls are TRBV7-3 and TRBJ1-1; D is unclear. Germline values: CDR1 SGHTA, CDR2 FQGTGA. Trimming removed 0 bases at V and 8 bases at J, with 13 bases between. The CDR3 runs to 14 residues. CDR3 DNA sequence: TGTGCCAGCAGCTTAACATTCTCCGAGGAGGAAGCTTTCTTT. It translates to CASSLTFSEEEAFF.

The rearrangement joins TRBV6-5 to TRBJ2-3; 11 positions agree with TRBD2. The length of the CDR3 is 15 residues. Trimming removed 6 bases from V and 1 base from J; junction bases left unmatched: 3. Germline V lookup: CDR1 MNHEY, CDR2 SVGAGI. This CDR3 reads CASSQLAGGTDTQYF. CDR3 nucleotides: TGTGCCAGCAGCCAACTAGCGGGGGGCACAGATACGCAGTATTTT.

The rearrangement joins TRBV7-8 to TRBJ1-2, with D tentatively TRBD1 (5 bases). Germline values: CDR1 SGHVS, CDR2 FQNEAQ. The CDR3 has 15 amino acids. The ends were cut back, 4 bases at V and 4 bases at J, with 16 bases in the middle. CDR3 protein: CASSSQGGLSYGYTF. DNA for the CDR3: TGTGCCAGCAGCTCCCAGGGCGGGTTATCCTATGGCTACACCTTC.

A note on this clone: Additional DNA sequences in this sample encode the identical CDR3. The chain combines TRBV2 with TRBJ1-5; 7 bases match TRBD1. J lost 1 base, V lost 6 bases, and 3 bases had no gene match. Germline V gives CDR1 SNHLY, CDR2 FYNNEI. The CDR3 has 14 amino acids. CDR3 amino acids: CASRAGGSNQPQHF. CDR3 coding DNA: TGTGCCAGCAGGGCAGGGGGGAGCAATCAGCCCCAGCATTTT.

This chain joins TRBV5-1 and TRBJ2-3, with TRBD2 identical over 7 bases. Per germline, CDR1 SGHRS and CDR2 YFSETQ. This CDR3 comprises 14 residues. V was pared by 0 bases and J by 6 bases, with 4 bases of the junction left unmatched. The CDR3 reads CASSLVPSGDTQYF. DNA of the CDR3: TGCGCCAGCAGCTTGGTTCCTAGCGGCGATACGCAGTATTTT.

This clone appeared a few times. The rearrangement links TRBV28 to TRBJ1-2, with D tentatively TRBD1 (6 bases). Germline V CDR1 and CDR2: MDHEN, SYDVKM. With 1 base removed from V and 4 bases from J, the gap between germline ends came to 10 bases. This CDR3 is 14 amino acids long. The CDR3 nucleotides are TGTGCCAGCAGTTTATTATCAGGGGTCTATGGCTACACCTTC. Protein sequence: CASSLLSGVYGYTF.

This chain uses TRBV6-5 with TRBJ1-1; 8 nucleotides match TRBD1. CDR3 length equals 15 residues. Per the germline V gene, CDR1 is MNHEY and CDR2 is SVGAGI. V was clipped by 5 bases and J by 4 bases; unmatched bases: 9. The CDR3 protein is CASSRSGGLGTEAFF. The DNA for the CDR3 is TGTGCCAGCAGTAGATCAGGGGGCTTGGGCACTGAAGCTTTCTTT.

This chain links TRBV2 with TRBJ2-5; possibly TRBD1 or TRBD2 for D (6 bases each). The CDR3 runs 14 residues. Looked up from germline, CDR1 is SNHLY and CDR2 is FYNNEI. The ends were cut back, 4 bases at V and 5 bases at J, with 14 bases in the middle. CDR3 region: CASSVRGRSETQYF. In nucleotides, the CDR3 is TGTGCCAGCAGTGTACGGGGGCGAAGTGAGACCCAGTACTTC.

The CDR3 here is CASRRDRDGFTDTQYF. CDR3 coding DNA: TGTGCCAGCAGAAGAGACAGGGATGGGTTCACAGATACGCAGTATTTT. This rearrangement joins TRBV2 to TRBJ2-3, with TRBD1 matching over 7 bases. This CDR3 has 16 residues. Trimming at V came to 6 bases and at J to 2 bases, leaving 11 bases not matched to a gene. CDR1 is SNHLY and CDR2 is FYNNEI in the germline V gene.

The V and J genes are TRBV5-6 and TRBJ1-2; D is perhaps TRBD1 (5 bases). This CDR3 has 13 residues. From germline, CDR1 is SGHDT and CDR2 YYEEEE. Trimming left V 0 bases short and J 6 bases short, with 9 bases between. The CDR3 coding sequence is TGTGCCAGCAGCTTGGGCCGGGGGGATGGCTACACCTTC. This translates into CASSLGRGDGYTF. The entire variable domain, with the rest obtained from reference TRBV5-6 and TRBJ1-2, is as follows: DAGVTQSPTHLIKTRGQQVTLRCSPKSGHDTVSWYQQALGQGPQFIFQYYEEEERQRGNFPDRFSGHQFPNYSSELNVNALLLGDSALYLCASSLGRGDGYTFGSGTRLTVV.

The J gene is TRBJ1-1, the V gene TRBV6-5; D remains ambiguous. CDR3 length: 14 residues. V was shortened by 0 bases and J by 11 bases, with 16 bases between the two germline ends. Germline lookup yields CDR1 MNHEY and CDR2 SVGAGI. CDR3 amino acids: CASSYSNRETRAFF. The CDR3 bases are TGTGCCAGCAGTTACTCGAATAGGGAAACCAGGGCTTTCTTT.

The V and J genes are TRBV5-6 and TRBJ1-1; possible D gene TRBD1, 6 bases. There are 15 residues in the CDR3. The germline gives CDR1 SGHDT, CDR2 YYEEEE. Trimming removed 5 bases at V and 0 bases at J, with 14 bases between. The CDR3 sequence is CASSNPGHLNTEAFF. CDR3 nucleotides: TGTGCCAGCAGTAATCCGGGACACTTGAACACTGAAGCTTTCTTT. The whole variable domain, remainder taken from reference TRBV5-6 and TRBJ1-1, is DAGVTQSPTHLIKTRGQQVTLRCSPKSGHDTVSWYQQALGQGPQFIFQYYEEEERQRGNFPDRFSGHQFPNYSSELNVNALLLGDSALYLCASSNPGHLNTEAFFGQGTRLTVV.

The chain carries TRBV7-2 and TRBJ2-7, with 12 positions matching TRBD2. This CDR3 has 14 residues. CDR1 is SGHTA and CDR2 is FQGNSA in the germline V gene. V gave up 4 bases and J gave up 7 bases; unmatched junction bases: 5. The CDR3 loop reads CASSSLAGGLEQYF. The CDR3 DNA follows: TGTGCCAGCAGCTCCCTAGCGGGGGGGCTTGAGCAGTACTTC.